The 30 T cell receptor beta chains in this list originate from one sample, sequenced in a study of T cells in localized non-small cell lung cancer. Repertoires were generated with immunoSEQ multiplex PCR, while TCRdb's copy carries only in-frame clones and drops some. Of some 56,000 clones listed, approximately 90% are singletons. Sequenced material: peripheral blood, taken before any cancer treatment. These receptors all come from a woman aged 40 to 75 with stage I lung adenocarcinoma.

The chain employs TRBV4-3 and TRBJ2-2; 8 bases line up with TRBD1. Germline trimming cut 4 bases from V and 10 bases from J; bases unmatched to any gene: 11. This CDR3 is 15 amino acids long. Germline assignment: CDR1 LGHNA and CDR2 YSLEER. CDR3 coding DNA: TGCGCCAGCAGCCGAGAGACAGGGGTGTTCGAGGAGCTGTTTTTT. Its protein is CASSRETGVFEELFF.

The V gene is TRBV19, the J gene TRBJ1-2; D remains unclear. This CDR3 has 15 amino acids. V lost 3 bases and J 4 bases, leaving 15 bases between the germline ends. CDR1 is LNHDA and CDR2 is SQIVND in the germline V gene (reference sequence). CDR3 coding DNA: TGTGCCAGTAGTATGAATAGGGAGGGAACCTATGGCTACACCTTC. This codes for CASSMNREGTYGYTF.

The chain links TRBV5-1 to TRBJ1-4; a possible D gene is TRBD1 (6 bases). This CDR3 is built from 14 residues. The V gene lost 4 bases and the J gene lost 4 bases, with 11 bases spanning the gap. CDR1 is SGHRS, CDR2 YFSETQ, per germline. As DNA, the CDR3 is TGCGCCAGCAGCCCTGACAGGTTTAATGAAAAACTGTTTTTT. Translation: CASSPDRFNEKLFF. The whole variable domain, filled in from reference TRBV5-1 and TRBJ1-4, reads KAGVTQTPRYLIKTRGQQVTLSCSPISGHRSVSWYQQTPGQGLQFLFEYFSETQRNKGNFPGRFSGRQFSNSRSEMNVSTLELGDSALYLCASSPDRFNEKLFFGSGTQLSVL.

The chain recombines TRBV19 with TRBJ2-1; 11 bases are shared with TRBD2. With V trimmed by 6 bases and J by 6 bases, 7 bases remained unmatched. Germline assignment: CDR1 LNHDA and CDR2 SQIVND (reference sequence). This CDR3 comprises 15 residues. DNA for the CDR3: TGTGCCAGTAGGGTAGCGGGGGGGCCCTTCAATGAGCAGTTCTTC. Amino acids: CASRVAGGPFNEQFF.

This chain joins TRBV5-1 and TRBJ2-5; unclear D gene. Per germline, CDR1 SGHRS and CDR2 YFSETQ. The V and J ends lost 0 bases and 0 bases respectively, with 6 bases between them. The CDR3 runs 14 residues. In DNA form, the CDR3 reads TGCGCCAGCAGCTTGGGTCTAAACCAAGAGACCCAGTACTTC. Translation gives CASSLGLNQETQYF. The full variable domain, rest sourced from reference TRBV5-1 and TRBJ2-5, is KAGVTQTPRYLIKTRGQQVTLSCSPISGHRSVSWYQQTPGQGLQFLFEYFSETQRNKGNFPGRFSGRQFSNSRSEMNVSTLELGDSALYLCASSLGLNQETQYFGPGTRLLVL.

The chain carries TRBV5-1 and TRBJ1-2; D uncertain. Germline CDR1 SGHRS, CDR2 YFSETQ. V lost 4 bases and J lost 8, with 15 bases in between. The CDR3 consists of 13 residues. CDR3 DNA: TGCGCCAGCAGCCGCTCGGGGAGTAAGGGCTACACCTTC. Translated: CASSRSGSKGYTF.

This clone has a single count. The chain carries TRBV6-5 and TRBJ2-7; unclear D gene. Trimming shortened V by 4 bases and J by 0 bases, and 10 bases separated the two germline ends. CDR1 and CDR2 from the germline V gene are MNHEY and SVGAGI. The CDR3 contains 14 residues. In DNA form, the CDR3 reads TGTGCCAGCAGTTTAGGACCCAGCTCCTACGAGCAGTACTTC. Its translation: CASSLGPSSYEQYF.

The gene calls are TRBV5-4 and TRBJ1-5; 7 nucleotides align to TRBD1. This CDR3 contains 16 residues. Germline values: CDR1 SGHNT, CDR2 YYREEE (reference sequence). J was trimmed by 1 base and V by 0 bases; bases with no gene match: 4. CDR3 nucleotides: TGTGCCAGCAGCTTGGGGGGACAGTTCAGCAATCAGCCCCAGCATTTT. Its protein product is CASSLGGQFSNQPQHF. The full variable domain, completed using reference TRBV5-4 and TRBJ1-5, is ETGVTQSPTHLIKTRGQQVTLRCSSQSGHNTVSWYQQALGQGPQFIFQYYREEENGRGNFPPRFSGLQFPNYSSELNVNALELDDSALYLCASSLGGQFSNQPQHFGDGTRLSIL.

CDR3 residues: CASSPPTSTNEKLFF. Here the CDR3 DNA reads TGTGCCAGCTCACCACCGACCTCAACTAATGAAAAACTGTTTTTT. This chain joins TRBV18 and TRBJ1-4; D uncertain. CDR1 is KGHSH and CDR2 is LQKENI in the germline V gene. The V and J ends lost 0 bases and 0 bases respectively, with 5 bases between them. This CDR3 contains 15 residues.

A single count supports this clone. The chain joins TRBV11-2 to TRBJ2-7; 7 bases are a match to TRBD1. CDR1 is SGHAT, CDR2 FQNNGV, per germline. With V trimmed by 5 bases and J by 0 bases, 7 bases remained unmatched. The CDR3 runs 15 residues. Here the CDR3 DNA reads TGTGCCAGCAGCCCGGACAGGACGAGCTCCTACGAGCAGTACTTC. Its translation is CASSPDRTSSYEQYF.

The chain couples TRBV6-6 to TRBJ2-1; 8 nucleotides line up with TRBD2. V trimming: 8 bases; J trimming: 7 bases; junction bases outside the gene matches: 13. Germline V lookup: CDR1 MNHNY, CDR2 SVGAGI (reference sequence). The CDR3 length is 15 residues. The chain's CDR3 is CASSHLRGVGNEQFF. The CDR3, as DNA: TGTGCCAGCTCCCATTTGCGGGGGGTTGGGAATGAGCAGTTCTTC.

This chain uses TRBV19 with TRBJ1-3; no firm D call. The CDR3 sequence is 14 residues long. V dropped 10 bases and J dropped 0 bases, with 13 bases sitting between them. Germline-derived CDR1 and CDR2 are LNHDA and SQIVND (reference sequence). This chain's CDR3 is CATPQVSSGNTIYF. The CDR3 DNA is TGTGCCACCCCGCAGGTAAGCTCTGGAAACACCATATATTTT.

The V and J genes are TRBV9 and TRBJ1-6; TRBD1 might be the D (6 bases). V was pared by 4 bases and J by 9 bases, with 11 bases between. The V gene's germline CDR1 is SGDLS and CDR2 YYNGEE. The CDR3 spans 13 residues. In nucleotides, the CDR3 is TGTGCCAGCAGCAGCCGGGACATTTCACCCCTCCACTTT. It yields the protein CASSSRDISPLHF.

The V and J genes are TRBV10-3 and TRBJ1-1, with 7 bases that match TRBD1. Germline CDR1 ENHRY, CDR2 SYGVKD. V shed 4 bases, J shed 7 bases, and the junction held 12 bases outside the gene matches. This CDR3 is built from 15 residues. CDR3 nucleotide sequence: TGTGCCATCAGTGGAACCGGGACAGCTCCACTTGAAGCTTTCTTT. Encoded protein: CAISGTGTAPLEAFF.

In its sample, this clone was seen a few times. This rearrangement joins TRBV7-9 to TRBJ2-7; D not resolved. Trimming cost V 6 bases and J 0 bases, with 15 bases left between them. Germline V lookup: CDR1 SEHNR, CDR2 FQNEAQ (reference sequence). CDR3 length equals 15 residues. This CDR3 reads CASSPGPWNSYEQYF. CDR3 DNA sequence: TGTGCCAGCAGTCCCGGGCCCTGGAACTCCTACGAGCAGTACTTC.

V usage is TRBV28 and J usage is TRBJ1-2, with a possible D match to TRBD1 (6 bases). This CDR3 has 13 residues. Germline V gene data show CDR1 as MDHEN and CDR2 as SYDVKM. The germline V and J ends were trimmed by 1 base and 6 bases, with 9 bases remaining between them. CDR3 sequence reads: CASSLYRDDGYTF. DNA of the CDR3: TGTGCCAGCAGTTTATACAGGGACGATGGCTACACCTTC.

The chain joins TRBV6-5 to TRBJ2-7; D is perhaps TRBD1 or TRBD2 (5 bases each). Trimming took 7 bases from V and 2 from J, leaving 15 bases between them. The germline V gene has CDR1 MNHEY and CDR2 SVGAGI. This CDR3 spans 14 amino acids. CDR3 sequence reads: CASTLTRGPYEQYF. In DNA form, the CDR3 reads TGTGCCAGCACCCTTACGAGGGGACCCTACGAGCAGTACTTC.

CDR3 bases: TGTGCCAGCAAAGTACAGCTCTATGGCTACACCTTC. This codes for CASKVQLYGYTF. This rearrangement joins TRBV28 to TRBJ1-2; D is uncertain. Germline CDR1 and CDR2: MDHEN and SYDVKM. CDR3 size: 12 residues. With 7 bases removed from V and 4 bases from J, the gap between germline ends came to 10 bases.

This rearrangement joins TRBV15 to TRBJ2-3; D might be TRBD2 (5 bases). The CDR3 sequence is 14 residues long. The V and J ends lost 5 bases and 6 bases respectively, with 15 bases between them. CDR1 and CDR2 from the germline V gene are LNHNV and YYDKDF (reference sequence). The DNA of the CDR3 is TGTGCCACCAGCGCAGCGAGCCGGGGTGATACGCAGTATTTT. Its protein is CATSAASRGDTQYF.

The genes are TRBV15 and TRBJ2-1, with 13 nucleotides matching TRBD2. Germline CDR1 reads LNHNV; CDR2 reads YYDKDF (reference sequence). This CDR3 spans 17 amino acids. Trimming removed 6 bases from V and 2 bases from J; junction bases left unmatched: 7. The CDR3, as DNA: TGTGCCACCAGGGTACTAGCGGGGGGGCCTACCTACAATGAGCAGTTCTTC. Translation: CATRVLAGGPTYNEQFF.

The rearrangement links TRBV6-6 to TRBJ1-2, with D maybe TRBD1 (5 bases). This CDR3 has 12 residues. V gave up 4 bases and J gave up 8 bases, with 11 bases separating them. CDR1 MNHNY and CDR2 SVGAGI come from the germline V gene (reference sequence). The CDR3 protein is CASSSMGPGYTF. CDR3 nucleotide sequence: TGTGCCAGCAGTTCAATGGGGCCGGGCTACACCTTC.

The J gene is TRBJ2-1, the V gene TRBV7-2; TRBD2 matches at 13 bases. Losses at the gene ends were 4 bases for V and 8 bases for J; bases not matched to a gene: 8. Germline CDR1 SGHTA, CDR2 FQGNSA. The CDR3 is 16 amino acids. DNA for the CDR3: TGTGCCAGCAGCTCGGGACTAGCGGGGACTCAACATGAGCAGTTCTTC. The encoded protein is CASSSGLAGTQHEQFF. Based on the CDR3 plus reference TRBV7-2 and TRBJ2-1, the full variable domain is GAGVSQSPSNKVTEKGKDVELRCDPISGHTALYWYRQSLGQGLEFLIYFQGNSAPDKSGLPSDRFSAERTGGSVSTLTIQRTQQEDSAVYLCASSSGLAGTQHEQFFGPGTRLTVL.

J is TRBJ1-5 and V is TRBV28; 10 bases are shared with TRBD1. The CDR3 has 14 residues. V gave up 7 bases and J gave up 2 bases; unmatched junction bases: 2. Germline CDR1 and CDR2: MDHEN and SYDVKM. The chain's CDR3 is CASMTGGRNQPQHF. DNA for the CDR3: TGTGCCAGCATGACAGGGGGCCGCAATCAGCCCCAGCATTTT. Variable domain in full (rest from reference TRBV28 and TRBJ1-5): DVKVTQSSRYLVKRTGEKVFLECVQDMDHENMFWYRQDPGLGLRLIYFSYDVKMKEKGDIPEGYSVSREKKERFSLILESASTNQTSMYLCASMTGGRNQPQHFGDGTRLSIL.

This clone was counted a single time. The chain joins TRBV18 to TRBJ1-2; 8 bases are shared with TRBD1. J gave up 1 base and V 6 bases, and 7 bases lay outside the gene matches. The length of the CDR3 is 15 residues. Looked up from germline, CDR1 is KGHSH and CDR2 is LQKENI. CDR3 amino acids: CASSQGQGNNYGYTF. The CDR3 DNA follows: TGTGCCAGCTCCCAAGGACAGGGAAATAACTATGGCTACACCTTC.

This clone was observed a few times. The rearrangement links TRBV5-1 to TRBJ2-5; no firm D call. The germline V and J ends were trimmed by 0 bases and 2 bases, with 8 bases remaining between them. This CDR3 contains 14 residues. Germline lookup yields CDR1 SGHRS and CDR2 YFSETQ. The CDR3 reads CASSLVRSQETQYF. The CDR3 nucleotides read TGCGCCAGCAGCTTGGTCAGATCTCAAGAGACCCAGTACTTC.

This clone was observed once. This sequence joins TRBV6-1 and TRBJ2-2, with D perhaps being TRBD1 or TRBD2 (5 bases each). CDR1 MNHNS and CDR2 SASEGT come from the germline V gene. The CDR3 is made up of 15 amino acids. V gave up 1 base and J gave up 5 bases, with 11 bases separating them. The CDR3 loop reads CASSEGGIETGELFF. Written as DNA, the CDR3 is TGTGCCAGCAGTGAAGGGGGGATTGAGACCGGGGAGCTGTTTTTT.

The chain has TRBV7-3 and TRBJ1-2, with unresolved D. Trimming took off 4 bases at V and 4 bases at J, with 10 bases between the two ends. This CDR3 is built from 13 residues. Germline lookup yields CDR1 SGHTA and CDR2 FQGTGA. CDR3 DNA sequence: TGTGCCAGCAGCTCCAGGAGGAGCTATGGCTACACCTTC. Amino acids: CASSSRRSYGYTF. Supplemented by reference TRBV7-3 and TRBJ1-2, the full variable domain reads GAGVSQTPSNKVTEKGKYVELRCDPISGHTALYWYRQSLGQGPEFLIYFQGTGAADDSGLPNDRFFAVRPEGSVSTLKIQRTERGDSAVYLCASSSRRSYGYTFGSGTRLTVV.

The chain has TRBV18 and TRBJ1-4; D perhaps matches TRBD1 (6 bases). Germline CDR1 and CDR2: KGHSH and LQKENI. This CDR3 is built from 17 residues. V lost 1 base to trimming and J lost 8 bases, with 20 bases between them. The CDR3 nucleotides read TGTGCCAGCTCACCACGGTCCCTGGGGGGCGTAAAGGAAAAACTGTTTTTT. As protein: CASSPRSLGGVKEKLFF.

This clone appeared a few times. The genes are TRBV29-1 and TRBJ2-2; D is ambiguous. The V end lost 5 bases, the J end lost 0 bases, and 7 bases lay between the germline ends. This CDR3 is built from 13 residues. The germline V gene encodes CDR1 SQVTM and CDR2 ANQGSEA. CDR3: CSVLYTNTGELFF. The DNA for the CDR3 is TGCAGCGTTCTTTACACGAACACCGGGGAGCTGTTTTTT.

The chain couples TRBV7-2 to TRBJ2-1, with 7 bases that match TRBD1. The germline V gene encodes CDR1 SGHTA and CDR2 FQGNSA. Germline trimming cut 5 bases from V and 0 bases from J; bases unmatched to any gene: 4. This CDR3 is 15 amino acids long. The CDR3 region has the DNA TGTGCCAGCAGCGGGGACAGAAGCTCCTACAATGAGCAGTTCTTC. This translates into CASSGDRSSYNEQFF.